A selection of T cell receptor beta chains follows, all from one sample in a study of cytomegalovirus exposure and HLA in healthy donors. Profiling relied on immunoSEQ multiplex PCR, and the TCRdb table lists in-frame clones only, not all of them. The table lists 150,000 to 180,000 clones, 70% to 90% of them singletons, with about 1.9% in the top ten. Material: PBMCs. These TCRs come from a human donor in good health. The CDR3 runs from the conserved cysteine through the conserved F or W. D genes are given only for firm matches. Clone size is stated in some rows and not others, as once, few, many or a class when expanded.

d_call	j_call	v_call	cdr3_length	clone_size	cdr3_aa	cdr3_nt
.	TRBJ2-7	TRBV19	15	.	CASTLGQSTIYEQYF	TGTGCCAGTACACTCGGCCAATCGACAATTTACGAGCAGTACTTC
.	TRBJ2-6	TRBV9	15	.	CASSIVFSGANVLTF	TGTGCCAGCAGTATCGTTTTCTCTGGGGCCAACGTCCTGACTTTC
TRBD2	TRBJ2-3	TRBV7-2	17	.	CASSSTSGRSSTDTQYF	TGTGCCAGCAGCTCAACTAGCGGGAGGAGTAGCACAGATACGCAGTATTTT
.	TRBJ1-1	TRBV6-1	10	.	CASSEKGAEF	TGTGCCAGCAGTGAAAAAGGGGCCGAATTT
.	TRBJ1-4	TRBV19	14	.	CASNGFRGDEKLFF	TGTGCCAGTAACGGGTTTCGGGGGGACGAAAAACTGTTTTTT
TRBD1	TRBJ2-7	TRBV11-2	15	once	CASRPPGTGDGEQYF	TGTGCCAGCAGACCACCGGGGACAGGGGATGGGGAGCAGTACTTC
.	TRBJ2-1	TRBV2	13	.	CASSYRDSNEQFF	TGTGCCAGCAGCTACCGGGACTCAAATGAGCAGTTCTTC
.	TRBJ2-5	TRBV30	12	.	CAWRYTQETQYF	TGTGCCTGGAGGTATACTCAAGAGACCCAGTACTTC
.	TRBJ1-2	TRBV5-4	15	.	CASSSQQGTHYGYTF	TGTGCCAGCAGCTCCCAACAGGGCACTCACTATGGCTACACCTTC
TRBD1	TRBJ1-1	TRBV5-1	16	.	CASSSGQGALIDEAFF	TGCGCCAGCAGCTCTGGACAGGGGGCTTTGATCGATGAAGCTTTCTTT
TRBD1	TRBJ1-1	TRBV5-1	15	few	CASSPGQGRGTEAFF	TGCGCCAGCAGCCCGGGACAGGGGAGGGGGACTGAAGCTTTCTTT
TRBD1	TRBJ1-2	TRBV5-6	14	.	CASSKLDRNYGYIF	TGTGCCAGCAGCAAACTGGACAGGAACTATGGCTACATCTTC
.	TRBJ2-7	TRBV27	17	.	CASSLKYGASLLYEQYF	TGTGCCAGCAGTTTGAAGTATGGGGCGAGCCTATTATACGAGCAGTACTTC
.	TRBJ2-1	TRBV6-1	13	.	CASSRGNYNEQFF	TGTGCCAGCAGCAGGGGTAACTACAATGAGCAGTTCTTC
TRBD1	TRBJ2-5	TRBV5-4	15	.	CASSHGQGGRETQYF	TGTGCCAGCAGTCATGGACAGGGAGGCCGAGAGACCCAGTACTTC
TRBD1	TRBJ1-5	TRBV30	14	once	CAWQAGQGRQPQHF	TGTGCCTGGCAAGCTGGACAGGGGCGGCAGCCCCAGCATTTT
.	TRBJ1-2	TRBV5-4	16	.	CASSLGGGRTIYGYTF	TGTGCCAGCAGCCTGGGGGGGGGACGGACCATCTATGGCTACACCTTC
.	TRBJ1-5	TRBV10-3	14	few	CAISDGHIDQPQHF	TGTGCCATCAGCGATGGACATATCGATCAGCCCCAGCATTTT
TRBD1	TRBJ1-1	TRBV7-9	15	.	CASSSHTGGNTEAFF	TGTGCCAGCAGCTCTCACACAGGGGGCAACACTGAAGCTTTCTTT
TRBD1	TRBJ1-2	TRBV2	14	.	CASTPDRVVTSYTF	TGTGCCAGCACCCCGGACAGGGTAGTTACTAGCTACACCTTC
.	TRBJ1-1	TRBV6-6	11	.	CASSALLAAFF	TGTGCCAGCAGTGCTCTCCTCGCGGCTTTCTTT
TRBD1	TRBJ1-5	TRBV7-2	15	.	CASSARDSLNQPQHF	TGTGCCAGCAGCGCGAGGGACAGCCTCAATCAGCCCCAGCATTTT
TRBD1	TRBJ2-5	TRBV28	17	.	CASSSPGQLNVRETQYF	TGTGCCAGCAGTTCCCCGGGACAGCTGAATGTTAGGGAGACCCAGTACTTC
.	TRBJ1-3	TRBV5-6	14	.	CASRFKGAGNTIYF	TGTGCCAGCAGGTTCAAGGGGGCTGGAAACACCATATATTTT
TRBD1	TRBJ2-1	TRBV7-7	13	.	CASSSGQYNEQFF	TGTGCCAGCTCCTCGGGACAGTACAATGAGCAGTTCTTC
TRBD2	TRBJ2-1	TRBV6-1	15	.	CASSESGRTYNEQFF	TGTGCCAGCAGCGAAAGCGGGAGGACTTACAATGAGCAGTTCTTC
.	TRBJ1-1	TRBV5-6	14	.	CASLGGGLNTEAFF	TGTGCCAGCCTAGGGGGGGGACTGAACACTGAAGCTTTCTTT
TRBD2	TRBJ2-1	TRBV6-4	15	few	CASSEGGGSYNEQFF	TGTGCCAGCAGTGAGGGCGGGGGCTCCTACAATGAGCAGTTCTTC
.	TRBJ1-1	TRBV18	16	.	CASSPWAQLSNTEAFF	TGTGCCAGCTCACCATGGGCACAGCTTTCGAACACTGAAGCTTTCTTT
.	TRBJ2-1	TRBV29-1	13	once	CSVSLGSYNEQFF	TGCAGCGTGTCCCTAGGCTCCTACAATGAGCAGTTCTTC
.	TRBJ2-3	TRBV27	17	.	CASSTRGVRSLTDTQYF	TGTGCCAGCAGTACCCGTGGCGTCCGGAGCCTCACAGATACGCAGTATTTT
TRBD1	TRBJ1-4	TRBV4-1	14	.	CASSTGGLGEKLFF	TGCGCCAGCAGCACAGGGGGGTTGGGTGAAAAACTGTTTTTT
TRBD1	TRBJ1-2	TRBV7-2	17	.	CASSLDRGKGRNYGYTF	TGTGCCAGCAGCTTAGACAGGGGGAAGGGCAGAAACTATGGCTACACCTTC
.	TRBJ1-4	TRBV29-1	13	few	CSVKAQGNEKLFF	TGCAGCGTAAAAGCCCAGGGTAATGAAAAACTGTTTTTT
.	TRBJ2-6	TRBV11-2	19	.	CASRNLQGQRRSGANVLTF	TGTGCCAGCAGGAACTTGCAGGGACAAAGAAGGTCGGGGGCCAACGTCCTGACTTTC
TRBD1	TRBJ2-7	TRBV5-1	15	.	CASSLYTGTGVEQYF	TGCGCCAGCAGCTTGTATACCGGGACAGGGGTCGAGCAGTACTTC
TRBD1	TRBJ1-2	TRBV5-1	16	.	CASSIPGTGGYYGYTF	TGCGCCAGCAGCATACCCGGGACAGGGGGATACTATGGCTACACCTTC
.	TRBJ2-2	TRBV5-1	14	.	CASIWTPNTGELFF	TGCGCCAGCATTTGGACTCCGAACACCGGGGAGCTGTTTTTT
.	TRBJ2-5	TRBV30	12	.	CAYTPRKETQYF	TGTGCCTACACGCCCCGAAAAGAGACCCAGTACTTC
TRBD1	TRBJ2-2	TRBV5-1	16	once	CASSLTGGDGTGELFF	TGCGCCAGCAGCCTGACAGGGGGCGATGGCACCGGGGAGCTGTTTTTT